Listed below are T cell receptor beta chains from one sample, sequenced in a study of human T cells and chemical hapten exposure. One entry per CDR3 protein results from TCRdb running MiXCR on the RACE reads. The table shows around 190,000 distinct CDR3 sequences, with more than 20% occurring only once. Sequences were derived from whole blood, sampled in connection with sensitization to the hapten diphenylcyclopropenone (DPC). Receptor source: a woman aged 50 to 65 with alopecia areata. Some clones in this sample may be carry-over from other donors' samples. Both conserved end residues are part of each CDR3. A D gene is named only where the DNA matches it firmly. Only part of the rows carry a size: once, few, many, or a class if the clone is expanded.

>TRBV27|.|.|TRBJ2-6
CASSLYGTGANVLTF
TGTGCCAGCAGTTTATACGGCACTGGGGCCAACGTCCTGACTTTC
>TRBV21-1|few|.|TRBJ1-4
CASSKEYRGTNEKLFF
TGTGCCAGCAGCAAAGAGTACAGGGGAACTAATGAAAAACTGTTTTTT
>TRBV5-5|few|.|TRBJ1-6
CASSFGSTNSPLHF
TGTGCCAGCAGCTTTGGATCTACAAATTCACCCCTCCACTTT
>TRBV29-1|.|.|TRBJ2-7
CSVEQTYEQYF
TGCAGCGTTGAGCAGACCTACGAGCAGTACTTC
>TRBV20-1|.|TRBD2|TRBJ2-3
CSATPPLAGDTQYF
TGCAGTGCCACCCCCCCCCTAGCGGGAGATACGCAGTATTTT
>TRBV20-1|.|.|TRBJ1-5
CSASVVSNQPQHF
TGCAGTGCTAGTGTGGTGTCGAATCAGCCCCAGCATTTT
>TRBV27|few|TRBD1|TRBJ1-1
CASSFTPGQGENTEAFF
TGTGCCAGCAGTTTTACTCCGGGACAGGGCGAGAACACTGAAGCTTTCTTT
>TRBV27|few|.|TRBJ2-7
CASSPGNRDPSYEQYF
TGTGCCAGCAGCCCGGGGAACAGGGACCCCTCCTACGAGCAGTACTTC
>TRBV6-5|.|.|TRBJ1-4
CASSYLSTGDEKLFF
TGTGCCAGCAGTTACCTCTCGACAGGAGATGAAAAACTGTTTTTT
>TRBV10-3|few|.|TRBJ2-1
CAMSKGLLSSYNEQFF
TGTGCCATGTCGAAAGGGCTTTTGAGCTCCTACAATGAGCAGTTCTTC
>TRBV7-9|.|TRBD1|TRBJ2-3
CASSYSGTGFTDTQYF
TGTGCCAGCAGCTATTCCGGGACAGGGTTCACAGATACGCAGTATTTT
>TRBV2|.|TRBD1|TRBJ1-2
CASRDRGSANYGYTF
TGTGCCAGCCGGGACAGGGGGTCAGCTAACTATGGCTACACCTTC
>TRBV20-1|.|.|TRBJ1-4
CSARSSGRSEKLFF
TGCAGTGCTAGATCTTCGGGGAGGAGTGAAAAACTGTTTTTT
>TRBV5-1|.|.|TRBJ2-1
CASSRDGNNEQFF
TGCGCCAGCAGCCGAGACGGAAACAATGAGCAGTTCTTC
>TRBV7-9|few|.|TRBJ2-5
CASDGGSKTQYF
TGTGCCAGTGATGGAGGGTCGAAGACCCAGTACTTC
>TRBV27|few|.|TRBJ2-1
CASSLYPQDEQFF
TGTGCCAGCAGTTTATATCCCCAGGATGAGCAGTTCTTC
>TRBV11-1|few|.|TRBJ2-7
CASSRRDRYEQYF
TGTGCCAGCAGCCGACGGGACCGCTACGAGCAGTACTTC
>TRBV29-1|.|.|TRBJ1-1
CSVTPGQTNTEAFF
TGCAGCGTCACCCCTGGACAGACGAACACTGAAGCTTTCTTT
>TRBV27|.|.|TRBJ2-7
CASSPRGGVQYEQYF
TGTGCCAGCAGTCCGCGGGGCGGGGTACAGTACGAGCAGTACTTC
>TRBV5-1|.|TRBD2|TRBJ2-3
CASSLVGVRLAASTDTQYF
TGCGCCAGCAGCTTGGTGGGGGTACGACTAGCGGCTAGCACAGATACGCAGTATTTT
>TRBV7-9|few|.|TRBJ1-1
CASSLAPRMENTEAFF
TGTGCCAGCAGCTTAGCGCCAAGGATGGAGAACACTGAAGCTTTCTTT
>TRBV18|.|.|TRBJ2-2
CASSPTRFTGELFF
TGTGCCAGCTCACCAACGCGGTTCACCGGGGAGCTGTTTTTT
>TRBV29-1|.|.|TRBJ1-6
CSASRAPNSPLHF
TGCAGCGCCTCGAGGGCCCCGAATTCACCCCTCCACTTT
>TRBV12-3/TRBV12-4|few|.|TRBJ1-5
CASAGRLSNQPQHF
TGTGCCAGCGCAGGGAGGTTATCCAATCAGCCCCAGCATTTT
>TRBV5-1|.|.|TRBJ2-3
CASSLGQWSDTQYF
TGCGCCAGCAGCTTGGGGCAGTGGTCAGATACGCAGTATTTT
>TRBV7-2|.|TRBD2|TRBJ2-2
CASSPASGRRGELFF
TGTGCCAGCAGCCCGGCTAGCGGGAGGCGCGGGGAGCTGTTTTTT
>TRBV2|few|.|TRBJ1-1
CASSDHGAMNTEAFF
TGTGCCAGCAGTGACCACGGTGCCATGAACACTGAAGCTTTCTTT
>TRBV7-2|few|.|TRBJ1-2
CASSLRQDYGYTF
TGTGCCAGCAGTCTTAGACAGGACTATGGCTACACCTTC
>TRBV7-2|few|.|TRBJ1-5
CASSFTAGGSNQPQHF
TGTGCCAGCAGCTTCACAGCGGGGGGTAGCAATCAGCCCCAGCATTTT
>TRBV5-8|once|TRBD1|TRBJ1-1
CASSLRQGAIAEAFF
TGTGCCAGCAGCTTGAGACAGGGGGCTATCGCTGAAGCTTTCTTT
>TRBV12-3/TRBV12-4|few|.|TRBJ1-2
CASSQEGPYGYTF
TGTGCCAGCAGTCAGGAGGGCCCTTATGGCTACACCTTC
>TRBV10-2|.|TRBD1|TRBJ2-2
CASRRDSPTGELFF
TGCGCCAGCAGGAGGGACAGTCCAACCGGGGAGCTGTTTTTT
>TRBV7-9|.|.|TRBJ2-5
CASSLQGLKETQYF
TGTGCCAGCAGCTTACAGGGTCTTAAAGAGACCCAGTACTTC
>TRBV5-1|few|.|TRBJ2-1
CASSVRQSYNEQFF
TGCGCCAGCAGTGTAAGACAGAGCTACAATGAGCAGTTCTTC
>TRBV7-9|few|TRBD1|TRBJ2-1
CASSSPPGTGVLNEQFF
TGTGCCAGCAGCTCACCTCCCGGGACAGGGGTTCTTAATGAGCAGTTCTTC
>TRBV7-2|.|.|TRBJ1-4
CASSLEPQGSEKLFF
TGTGCCAGCAGCTTAGAGCCCCAGGGGAGTGAAAAACTGTTTTTT
>TRBV27|.|TRBD2|TRBJ2-1
CASSLERTSGYNEQFF
TGTGCCAGCAGTTTAGAGCGGACTAGCGGGTACAATGAGCAGTTCTTC
>TRBV29-1|few|TRBD2|TRBJ2-5
CSAGAGAMETQYF
TGCAGCGCCGGAGCGGGAGCGATGGAGACCCAGTACTTC
>TRBV6-6|few|.|TRBJ2-1
CASSYRDEQFF
TGTGCCAGCAGTTATCGAGACGAGCAGTTCTTC
>TRBV2|.|TRBD2|TRBJ2-3
CASTARTSASTDTQYF
TGTGCCAGCACCGCGAGGACTAGCGCTAGCACAGATACGCAGTATTTT
>TRBV29-1|few|.|TRBJ2-7
CSVEGGPYEQYF
TGCAGCGTTGAAGGTGGGCCCTACGAGCAGTACTTC
>TRBV19|.|TRBD2|TRBJ2-2
CASLKAPGLAGTGELFF
TGTGCCAGCCTAAAAGCCCCGGGACTAGCGGGTACCGGGGAGCTGTTTTTT
>TRBV5-1|few|TRBD1|TRBJ1-1
CASSWGQGRTEAFF
TGCGCCAGCAGCTGGGGACAGGGGAGAACTGAAGCTTTCTTT
>TRBV10-3|.|.|TRBJ1-1
CAISESRLLNTEAFF
TGTGCCATCAGTGAGTCCCGACTTCTGAACACTGAAGCTTTCTTT
>TRBV24-1|.|TRBD2|TRBJ2-2
CATSESSGGNTGELFF
TGTGCCACCAGTGAATCTAGCGGGGGCAACACCGGGGAGCTGTTTTTT
>TRBV11-1|few|TRBD2|TRBJ2-1
CASSPRLAHSYNEQFF
TGTGCCAGCAGCCCACGACTAGCGCACTCCTACAATGAGCAGTTCTTC
>TRBV7-8|few|.|TRBJ2-3
CASSPSRKLHTQYF
TGTGCCAGCAGTCCCTCACGCAAGCTTCATACGCAGTATTTT
>TRBV24-1|few|TRBD2|TRBJ2-3
CATSKREGTDTQYF
TGTGCCACTAGCAAGCGGGAGGGTACAGATACGCAGTATTTT
>TRBV28|.|.|TRBJ1-1
CASSLERRNTEAFF
TGTGCCAGCAGCTTGGAAAGGCGGAACACTGAAGCTTTCTTT
>TRBV5-1|.|TRBD2|TRBJ2-3
CASSSSGTPTDTQYF
TGCGCCAGCAGCTCCAGCGGGACCCCCACAGATACGCAGTATTTT
>TRBV12-3/TRBV12-4|.|.|TRBJ2-5
CASSLFYQETQYF
TGTGCCAGCAGTTTATTCTACCAAGAGACCCAGTACTTC
>TRBV12-3/TRBV12-4|.|.|TRBJ2-1
CASSLQVSSYNEQFF
TGTGCCAGCAGCCTGCAGGTCAGCTCCTACAATGAGCAGTTCTTC
>TRBV10-3|.|TRBD1|TRBJ1-2
CAITPDRGRGNGYTF
TGTGCCATCACCCCGGACAGGGGAAGGGGAAATGGCTACACCTTC
>TRBV5-1|few|TRBD1|TRBJ2-1
CASTLAGTGVNEQFF
TGCGCCAGCACCTTAGCCGGGACAGGGGTCAATGAGCAGTTCTTC
>TRBV10-3|few|.|TRBJ1-2
CAISESPEGEGRGYTF
TGTGCCATCAGTGAGTCCCCGGAAGGGGAGGGACGAGGCTACACCTTC
>TRBV13|few|TRBD2|TRBJ2-1
CASSTLAGVEFF
TGTGCCAGCAGCACACTAGCGGGAGTCGAGTTCTTC
>TRBV7-7|.|TRBD2|TRBJ2-7
CASSQQLAGEQYF
TGTGCCAGCAGCCAACAACTAGCGGGGGAGCAGTACTTC